This TCR beta chain appears in the sequencing data of a study of blood T cell repertoires in COVID-19. Germline V gene lookup returns CDR1 LNHDA and CDR2 SQIVND (reference sequence). Trimming left V 5 bases short and J 2 bases short, with 13 bases between. CDR3 size: 15 residues. Authors' processing steps: Scientists estimated how many nucleated cells there were by amplifying reference gene primers. The method was immunoSEQ multiplex PCR; TCRdb's version includes in-frame clones alone and lacks a portion of them. V, J and clone size are those of that table, while D and trimming were read from the DNA. The sample carries 250,000 to 300,000 clones, roughly nine tenths recorded once.

The sample comprised peripheral blood. V usage is TRBV19 and J usage is TRBJ1-5, with D perhaps TRBD1 (5 bases). The TCR originated in a man between 18 and 29 years old with active or convalescent COVID-19. The chain's CDR3 is CASSGGGAGNQPQHF. CDR3 coding DNA: TGTGCCAGTAGTGGCGGCGGGGCCGGCAATCAGCCCCAGCATTTT. Complete variable domain (other parts from reference TRBV19 and TRBJ1-5): DGGITQSPKYLFRKEGQNVTLSCEQNLNHDAMYWYRQDPGQGLRLIYYSQIVNDFQKGDIAEGYSVSREKKESFPLTVTSAQKNPTAFYLCASSGGGAGNQPQHFGDGTRLSIL.